Listed here are 27 T cell receptor beta chains from one sample, sequenced in a study of T cell changes during pregnancy in multiple sclerosis. The method was immunoSEQ multiplex PCR; TCRdb's version includes in-frame clones alone and lacks a portion of them. The table records 30,000 to 35,000 clones, roughly nine tenths of them present only once. This sample comprised CD8+ T cells from peripheral blood mononuclear cells, obtained in the first trimester of pregnancy. The origin of the receptors is a female donor with multiple sclerosis, enrolled in a pregnancy study.

This clone came up once. The CDR3 coding sequence is TGTGCCAGCAGTGACTCGATATCAGCGGGAGGTACAGATACGCAGTATTTT. Encoded protein: CASSDSISAGGTDTQYF. The chain employs TRBV6-4 and TRBJ2-3, with 9 bases matching TRBD2. The CDR3 length is 17 residues. The germline V gene encodes CDR1 MRHNA and CDR2 SNTAGT. The V and J ends lost 0 bases and 3 bases, in that order; junction bases with no gene match: 7.

The DNA for the CDR3 is TGTGCCAGCAGTTTTCAACAGGGGGACCAATCATACAATGAGCAGTTCTTC. Amino acid sequence: CASSFQQGDQSYNEQFF. The gene calls are TRBV27 and TRBJ2-1, with 8 bases identical to TRBD1. The V and J ends lost 3 bases and 4 bases, in that order; junction bases with no gene match: 11. The germline V gene encodes CDR1 MNHEY and CDR2 SMNVEV (reference sequence). This CDR3 region has 17 residues.

The chain joins TRBV6-6 to TRBJ1-2, with D unclear. The germline V gene has CDR1 MNHNY and CDR2 SVGAGI (reference sequence). V dropped 3 bases and J dropped 4 bases, with 15 bases sitting between them. The CDR3 extends over 15 amino acids. The CDR3 DNA sequence: TGTGCCAGCAGTTATCGTAGTGTGGAGGTCTATGGCTACACCTTC. This sequence encodes CASSYRSVEVYGYTF.

The chain couples TRBV25-1 to TRBJ2-1; D possibly corresponds to TRBD2 (6 bases). V lost 4 bases and J lost 9, with 7 bases in between. From germline, CDR1 is MGHDK and CDR2 SYGVNS. The length of the CDR3 is 11 residues. The CDR3 nucleotides read TGTGCCAGCAGTGTGGGGGGTGAGCAGTTCTTC. It is translated as CASSVGGEQFF.

A few counts support this clone. The chain couples TRBV29-1 to TRBJ1-1; D is unresolved. The CDR3 contains 12 residues. The germline V gene has CDR1 SQVTM and CDR2 ANQGSEA. V lost 4 bases and J lost 6, with 12 bases in between. CDR3 in DNA: TGCAGCGTTGTGAGCTCCCGGTCTGAAGCTTTCTTT. Amino acid sequence: CSVVSSRSEAFF.

The rearrangement uses TRBV2 and TRBJ2-7, with D unclear. CDR3 length: 16 residues. The V and J ends lost 2 bases and 4 bases respectively, with 18 bases between them. Germline V lookup: CDR1 SNHLY, CDR2 FYNNEI. DNA for the CDR3: TGTGCCAGCAGTGAATTATCTGGCCAGTCTCAATACGAGCAGTACTTC. Translated, it gives CASSELSGQSQYEQYF.

The CDR3 reads CASSPPGTRETQYF. The CDR3 coding sequence is TGCGCCAGCAGTCCCCCGGGGACTAGAGAGACCCAGTACTTC. The chain has TRBV4-1 and TRBJ2-5, with 8 bases fitting TRBD2. V lost 6 bases and J lost 4; bases outside the gene matches: 7. Germline assignment: CDR1 MGHRA and CDR2 YSYEKL. CDR3 length: 14 residues.

The rearrangement joins TRBV5-6 to TRBJ2-2, with 7 bases that match TRBD2. CDR3 length equals 19 residues. The germline V gene encodes CDR1 SGHDT and CDR2 YYEEEE. J lost 3 bases, V lost 3 bases, and 17 bases had no gene match. In DNA form, the CDR3 reads TGTGCCAGCAGCTACTATGAGGGAGGGCCGCGGGGGTACACCGGGGAGCTGTTTTTT. Amino acid sequence: CASSYYEGGPRGYTGELFF.

The chain is built from TRBV28 and TRBJ1-3; D uncertain. The CDR3 is 14 residues long. Between the trimmed V and J ends, which lost 10 bases and 0 bases, there was a span of 13 bases. The germline CDR1 and CDR2 sequences are MDHEN and SYDVKM. The CDR3 region is CAISGPRSGNTIYF. DNA for the CDR3: TGTGCCATCTCTGGGCCTCGCTCTGGAAACACCATATATTTT.

The chain couples TRBV27 to TRBJ1-2; possible D gene TRBD1, 5 bases. With 3 bases removed from V and 4 bases from J, the gap between germline ends came to 18 bases. Germline loops: CDR1 MNHEY, CDR2 SMNVEV (reference sequence). The length of the CDR3 is 16 residues. The CDR3 coding sequence is TGTGCCAGCAGTTTTTGGGGGGGACGAGGGCCCTATGGCTACACCTTC. It yields the protein CASSFWGGRGPYGYTF.

The chain recombines TRBV19 with TRBJ2-2, with D possibly matching TRBD2 (6 bases). The germline V and J ends were trimmed by 7 bases and 1 base, with 13 bases remaining between them. The CDR3 is 15 residues long. CDR1 LNHDA and CDR2 SQIVND come from the germline V gene (reference sequence). CDR3 bases: TGTGCCAGTATCCGGGGGACCTTGAACACCGGGGAGCTGTTTTTT. Its protein is CASIRGTLNTGELFF. Combining the CDR3 with reference TRBV19 and TRBJ2-2 gives the whole variable domain DGGITQSPKYLFRKEGQNVTLSCEQNLNHDAMYWYRQDPGQGLRLIYYSQIVNDFQKGDIAEGYSVSREKKESFPLTVTSAQKNPTAFYLCASIRGTLNTGELFFGEGSRLTVL.

V usage is TRBV14 and J usage is TRBJ1-1, with D unresolved. This CDR3 contains 13 residues. The germline gives CDR1 SGHDN, CDR2 FVKESK. Trimming removed 1 base from V and 5 bases from J, with 8 bases in between. The CDR3 region has the DNA TGTGCCAGCAGCCAAGGTCCCGGGACTGAAGCTTTCTTT. Translating gives CASSQGPGTEAFF.

This chain connects TRBV7-6 to TRBJ2-5; D might be TRBD2 (5 bases). The germline gives CDR1 SGHVS, CDR2 FNYEAQ. This CDR3 comprises 15 residues. V was cut by 5 bases and J by 4 bases, with 17 bases left in between. The DNA of the CDR3 is TGTGCCAGCAGCAAGGACCTTCGGGGATTAGAGACCCAGTACTTC. Amino acid sequence: CASSKDLRGLETQYF.

Judged by abundance, this clone is medium-sized (0.01 to 0.1%). This rearrangement joins TRBV27 to TRBJ2-7, with 9 bases matching TRBD1. The germline gives CDR1 MNHEY, CDR2 SMNVEV (reference sequence). There are 15 residues in the CDR3. The ends lost 5 bases at V and 4 bases at J; junction bases unmatched: 9. Written as DNA, the CDR3 is TGTGCCAGCAGTCTAAACAGGGGGCGCAAGTACGAGCAGTACTTC. Translated, it gives CASSLNRGRKYEQYF.

V usage is TRBV4-1 and J usage is TRBJ2-1; 15 nucleotides agree with TRBD2. Unmatched junction bases numbered 9, after V lost 4 bases and J lost 8 bases. The germline gives CDR1 MGHRA, CDR2 YSYEKL. The CDR3 runs 17 residues. DNA of the CDR3: TGCGCCAGCAGCCTATTACCCGGGACTAGCGGGAGGTATGAGCAGTTCTTC. Protein: CASSLLPGTSGRYEQFF.

J is TRBJ2-3 and V is TRBV5-6, with unresolved D. V was cut by 0 bases and J by 5 bases, with 10 bases left in between. This CDR3 has 14 residues. Per germline, CDR1 SGHDT and CDR2 YYEEEE. CDR3 coding DNA: TGTGCCAGCAGCTTGGGCTCAAGAGGAGATACGCAGTATTTT. Amino acid sequence: CASSLGSRGDTQYF.

This clone was observed once. CDR3 DNA sequence: TGTGCCATCAGCGAGCGGGAGGGGTACGAGCAGTACTTC. Amino acids: CAISEREGYEQYF. This chain connects TRBV10-3 to TRBJ2-7; 10 bases map to TRBD2. This CDR3 is 13 amino acids long. V trimming: 6 bases; J trimming: 4 bases; junction bases outside the gene matches: 3. The V gene's germline CDR1 is ENHRY and CDR2 SYGVKD.

This sequence joins TRBV9 and TRBJ1-1; 8 bases align to TRBD1. V lost 0 bases and J lost 0; bases outside the gene matches: 13. CDR1 SGDLS and CDR2 YYNGEE come from the germline V gene. The CDR3 has 19 amino acids. The CDR3 sequence: CASSVASLTGVIMNTEAFF. In DNA, the CDR3 is TGTGCCAGCAGCGTAGCTTCCCTGACAGGGGTTATAATGAACACTGAAGCTTTCTTT.

Judged by abundance, this clone is medium-sized (0.01 to 0.1%). The chain links TRBV7-2 to TRBJ1-1, with D possibly TRBD1 on 6 matching bases. The V gene's germline CDR1 is SGHTA and CDR2 FQGNSA. V was clipped by 3 bases and J by 6 bases, with 14 bases between them. This CDR3 spans 14 amino acids. The CDR3 protein is CASSFGDTISEAFF. CDR3 bases: TGTGCCAGCAGCTTCGGGGACACCATATCTGAAGCTTTCTTT.

The chain uses TRBV4-1 and TRBJ2-1; TRBD2 agrees at 7 bases. The CDR3 consists of 15 residues. From germline, CDR1 is MGHRA and CDR2 YSYEKL. Unmatched junction bases numbered 2, after V lost 0 bases and J lost 3 bases. The CDR3 is CASSQEGTIYNEQFF. In nucleotides, the CDR3 is TGCGCCAGCAGCCAAGAGGGGACTATCTACAATGAGCAGTTCTTC.

The chain recombines TRBV4-3 with TRBJ2-7, with 7 bases that match TRBD1. From germline, CDR1 is LGHNA and CDR2 YSLEER. This CDR3 comprises 14 residues. V gave up 4 bases and J gave up 4 bases; unmatched junction bases: 7. As DNA, the CDR3 is TGCGCCAGCAGCCTTAGGACAGGCCAGTACGAGCAGTACTTC. Its protein is CASSLRTGQYEQYF.

The rearrangement joins TRBV5-6 to TRBJ2-7, with a possible D match to TRBD1 (6 bases). V lost 3 bases to trimming and J lost 0 bases, with 10 bases between them. Germline V gives CDR1 SGHDT, CDR2 YYEEEE. This CDR3 has 14 residues. CDR3 in amino acids: CASSSGQNSYEQYF. The CDR3 nucleotides read TGTGCCAGCAGCTCAGGACAGAACTCCTACGAGCAGTACTTC.

The chain joins TRBV28 to TRBJ2-7, with a tentative D call TRBD2 (6 bases). This CDR3 is 15 amino acids long. Trimming removed 5 bases at V and 2 bases at J, with 16 bases between. Germline V gives CDR1 MDHEN, CDR2 SYDVKM. The CDR3 DNA reads as TGTGCCAGCAGTGATATAGCGGAGGGTGCCTACGAGCAGTACTTC. Its protein is CASSDIAEGAYEQYF.

The J gene is TRBJ2-2, the V gene TRBV11-2; TRBD2 matches 8 bases. The CDR3 runs to 16 residues. V was pared by 3 bases and J by 5 bases, with 8 bases of the junction left unmatched. Germline V gene data show CDR1 as SGHAT and CDR2 as FQNNGV. The CDR3 is CASSFISSGRTGELFF. Written as DNA, the CDR3 is TGTGCCAGCAGCTTTATATCCAGCGGGAGAACCGGGGAGCTGTTTTTT.

The chain carries TRBV27 and TRBJ2-1; 7 nucleotides agree with TRBD2. V lost 2 bases and J lost 1; bases outside the gene matches: 2. The CDR3 runs 15 residues. Germline-derived CDR1 and CDR2 are MNHEY and SMNVEV (reference sequence). The CDR3: CASSLGGSSYNEQFF. Written as DNA, the CDR3 is TGTGCCAGCAGTTTAGGCGGGAGTTCCTACAATGAGCAGTTCTTC.

The chain employs TRBV15 and TRBJ2-1, with 8 bases fitting TRBD2. J was trimmed by 4 bases and V by 4 bases; bases with no gene match: 6. CDR1 is LNHNV, CDR2 YYDKDF, per germline (reference sequence). This CDR3 comprises 15 residues. CDR3 sequence: CATSKEAGDYNEQFF. Written as DNA, the CDR3 is TGTGCCACCAGCAAGGAAGCGGGAGATTACAATGAGCAGTTCTTC.

The sample holds a few counts of this clone. The chain uses TRBV5-3 and TRBJ2-2; a possible D gene is TRBD1 (5 bases). TRBV5-3 is an ORF; its function is uncertain. This CDR3 spans 21 amino acids. Trimming left V 0 bases short and J 7 bases short, with 31 bases between. CDR3 sequence: CARSLGAGIMAAGYVGGELFF. The CDR3 DNA follows: TGTGCCAGAAGCTTGGGCGCAGGGATTATGGCGGCCGGATACGTAGGCGGGGAGCTGTTTTTT.